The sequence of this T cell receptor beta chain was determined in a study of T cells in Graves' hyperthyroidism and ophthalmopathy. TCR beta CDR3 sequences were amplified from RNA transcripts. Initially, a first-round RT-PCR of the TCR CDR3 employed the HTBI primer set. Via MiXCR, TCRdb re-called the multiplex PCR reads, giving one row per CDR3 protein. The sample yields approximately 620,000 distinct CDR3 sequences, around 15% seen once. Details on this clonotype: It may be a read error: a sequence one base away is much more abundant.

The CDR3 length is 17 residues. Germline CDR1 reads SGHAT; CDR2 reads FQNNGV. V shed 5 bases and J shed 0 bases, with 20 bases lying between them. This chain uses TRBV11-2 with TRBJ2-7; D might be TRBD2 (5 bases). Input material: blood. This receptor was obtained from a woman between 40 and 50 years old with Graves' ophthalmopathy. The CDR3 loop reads CASSLASLGSSSYEQYF. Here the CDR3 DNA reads TGTGCCAGCAGCCTAGCCTCACTAGGCTCGAGCTCCTACGAGCAGTACTTC.